The next 16 T cell receptor beta chains were all read from a single sample in a study of T cell responses to AZD1222 COVID-19 vaccine. The data were produced by immunoSEQ multiplex PCR, yet TCRdb's version contains in-frame clones alone and is incomplete. The sample lists about 98,000 clones, around 88% seen once, with around a tenth in the top ten. Sequenced material: peripheral blood, taken on day 0 of MenACWY control vaccination. These receptors all come from an adult in good health.

CDR3 loop: CASSHGGQGLRYEQYF. DNA of the CDR3: TGTGCCAGCAGCCACGGGGGACAGGGGCTAAGGTACGAGCAGTACTTC. The chain combines TRBV16 with TRBJ2-7; 10 nucleotides match TRBD1. Germline lookup yields CDR1 KGHSY and CDR2 FQNENV. The V gene end was trimmed by 3 bases and the J gene end by 4 bases; junction bases not matched to a gene: 9. The CDR3 has 16 amino acids.

J is TRBJ2-2 and V is TRBV6-2 or TRBV6-3; 13 nucleotides match TRBD2. With V trimmed by 5 bases and J by 5 bases, 8 bases remained unmatched. CDR3 length: 17 amino acids. Germline CDR1 MNHEY, CDR2 SVGEGT. In DNA, the CDR3 is TGTGCCAGCAGTAGCCCACCGGGACTAGCGGGGACCGGGGAGCTGTTTTTT. It is translated as CASSSPPGLAGTGELFF.

The chain recombines TRBV6-1 with TRBJ2-5, with 8 bases lining up with TRBD2. V shed 2 bases, J shed 4 bases, and the junction held 9 bases outside the gene matches. CDR1 and CDR2 from the germline V gene are MNHNS and SASEGT. The CDR3 runs to 16 residues. CDR3 sequence: CASSEWWAGGSETQYF. The CDR3 coding sequence is TGTGCCAGCAGTGAATGGTGGGCGGGGGGTTCAGAGACCCAGTACTTC.

A single count supports this clone. This rearrangement joins TRBV5-1 to TRBJ2-3; 9 bases are a match to TRBD1. Germline CDR1 SGHRS, CDR2 YFSETQ. The CDR3 runs to 17 residues. V lost 5 bases, J lost 2 bases, and 12 bases stayed unmatched. The CDR3 nucleotides read TGCGCCAGCAGAAACGGAGACAGGGGGACCTACACAGATACGCAGTATTTT. Protein sequence: CASRNGDRGTYTDTQYF.

The J gene is TRBJ2-2, the V gene TRBV5-4; a weak D match, TRBD2 (6 bases). The CDR3 runs to 15 residues. Trimming cost V 9 bases and J 4 bases, with 19 bases left between them. Germline V gene data show CDR1 as SGHNT and CDR2 as YYREEE (reference sequence). In DNA form, the CDR3 reads TGTGCCACCGGATTTGGAGGGACCCCCACCGGGGAGCTGTTTTTT. Residues: CATGFGGTPTGELFF.

This rearrangement joins TRBV19 to TRBJ1-3, with unresolved D. CDR1 is LNHDA, CDR2 SQIVND, per germline (reference sequence). V was shortened by 5 bases and J by 0 bases, with 11 bases between the two germline ends. The CDR3 extends over 15 amino acids. The CDR3 DNA is TGTGCCAGTAGTGTACTACCTTACTCTGGAAACACCATATATTTT. Protein sequence: CASSVLPYSGNTIYF.

The rearrangement uses TRBV2 and TRBJ1-5; D gene unclear. There are 12 residues in the CDR3. V was trimmed by 8 bases and J by 4 bases, leaving 9 bases between them. Germline values: CDR1 SNHLY, CDR2 FYNNEI. The CDR3 DNA reads as TGTGCCAGCGCCCCAACAAATCAGCCCCAGCATTTT. This gives the protein CASAPTNQPQHF.

The chain carries TRBV19 and TRBJ1-5; D possibly corresponds to TRBD1 (6 bases). The CDR3 is 13 amino acids. Deletions cut 5 bases from V and 7 bases from J, with 12 bases between. The germline V gene has CDR1 LNHDA and CDR2 SQIVND (reference sequence). CDR3 residues: CASSPGAYQPQHF. DNA for the CDR3: TGTGCCAGTAGTCCGGGGGCATACCAGCCCCAGCATTTT.

This chain uses TRBV6-4 with TRBJ1-2; TRBD1 matches at 7 bases. Germline V gene data show CDR1 as MRHNA and CDR2 as SNTAGT. There are 13 residues in the CDR3. V trimming: 6 bases; J trimming: 3 bases; junction bases outside the gene matches: 4. The CDR3 here is CASRNTGDYGYTF. The CDR3 DNA sequence: TGTGCCAGCAGAAACACAGGGGACTATGGCTACACCTTC.

The V call is TRBV6-4, the J call TRBJ2-1; 8 nucleotides agree with TRBD2. V lost 2 bases and J lost 4; bases outside the gene matches: 7. Germline CDR1 MRHNA, CDR2 SNTAGT. This CDR3 spans 16 amino acids. CDR3 coding DNA: TGTGCCAGCAGTGACAGCGGGGGCCCTAATTACAATGAGCAGTTCTTC. Its protein is CASSDSGGPNYNEQFF.

V usage is TRBV19 and J usage is TRBJ1-1; 8 nucleotides match TRBD1. Germline V gene data show CDR1 as LNHDA and CDR2 as SQIVND (reference sequence). This CDR3 has 15 amino acids. The junction had 11 bases not matched to a gene; V was cut back by 6 bases and J by 5 bases. The CDR3 sequence is CASRLTGRGHTEAFF. The CDR3 DNA follows: TGTGCCAGTAGATTAACAGGCAGGGGGCATACTGAAGCTTTCTTT.

The chain employs TRBV2 and TRBJ2-3; D perhaps matches TRBD2 (6 bases). The CDR3 length is 16 residues. Trimming took 0 bases from V and 0 from J, leaving 10 bases between them. Germline V gives CDR1 SNHLY, CDR2 FYNNEI. Here the CDR3 DNA reads TGTGCCAGCAGTGAAGCGCGGGGCCCAAGCACAGATACGCAGTATTTT. Translating gives CASSEARGPSTDTQYF.

V is TRBV10-3 and J is TRBJ2-1; 12 bases align to TRBD2. The CDR3 sequence is 15 residues long. Looked up from germline, CDR1 is ENHRY and CDR2 is SYGVKD. The CDR3 loop reads CAASGGDSSYNEQFF. CDR3 nucleotide sequence: TGTGCTGCTAGCGGGGGGGACAGCTCCTACAATGAGCAGTTCTTC.

V and J are TRBV7-2 and TRBJ2-2; tentatively, D is TRBD2 (5 bases). Germline values: CDR1 SGHTA, CDR2 FQGNSA. The CDR3 has 16 residues. V was pared by 5 bases and J by 7 bases, with 20 bases between. CDR3 nucleotide sequence: TGTGCCAGCAGCCCCAAGCTGCTAGCCTTAGGCGGGGAGCTGTTTTTT. Protein: CASSPKLLALGGELFF. Supplemented by reference TRBV7-2 and TRBJ2-2, the full variable domain reads GAGVSQSPSNKVTEKGKDVELRCDPISGHTALYWYRQSLGQGLEFLIYFQGNSAPDKSGLPSDRFSAERTGGSVSTLTIQRTQQEDSAVYLCASSPKLLALGGELFFGEGSRLTVL.

The chain joins TRBV5-6 to TRBJ1-1; 9 bases fit TRBD1. With 0 bases clipped from V and 4 bases from J, the junction kept 7 bases outside the gene matches. The CDR3 length is 16 residues. Germline V gives CDR1 SGHDT, CDR2 YYEEEE. The CDR3 DNA is TGTGCCAGCAGCTTGGGGACAGGGGTCCGCTCCACTGAAGCTTTCTTT. It is translated as CASSLGTGVRSTEAFF.

J is TRBJ2-7 and V is TRBV20-1; D is ambiguous. Trimming stripped 1 base from V and 4 bases from J, with 5 bases between. The CDR3 consists of 11 residues. Germline values: CDR1 DFQATT, CDR2 SNEGSKA (reference sequence). The CDR3 region has the DNA TGCAGTGCTAGAGTTGAGTACGAGCAGTACTTC. Its translation is CSARVEYEQYF.